This T cell receptor beta chain was recovered during a study of blood T cell repertoires in COVID-19. Study in general: Spain, Italy and the United States supplied samples that represented acute and convalescent COVID-19.

Germline CDR1 DFQATT, CDR2 SNEGSKA (reference sequence). The CDR3 is 14 amino acids. V was pared by 3 bases and J by 4 bases, with 6 bases of the junction left unmatched. Per the original data handling: For nucleated cells, counts were estimated from reference gene primer amplification. TCRdb's table, derived via immunoSEQ multiplex PCR, lists solely in-frame clones and lacks some. Clonal size and the V and J genes are those of that table, whereas D and trimming came from the DNA. The data contain about 240,000 clones, 70% to 90% of them singletons. The clonotype originates from a woman aged 40 to 55 with acute COVID-19. The V gene is TRBV20-1, the J gene TRBJ2-3; 8 bases are shared with TRBD2. What was sequenced was PBMCs or T cells enriched from blood (not recorded which). The CDR3 DNA reads as TGCAGTGCTAGTACGGCGGGAGGCTCAGATACGCAGTATTTT. Amino acid sequence: CSASTAGGSDTQYF.